What follows describes a single TCR beta chain. The antigen is undetermined. The J segment lost 4 bases and the V segment lost 4 bases, leaving 14 bases of the junction unmatched. This CDR3 comprises 17 residues. Germline V gives CDR1 SGHDT, CDR2 YYEEEE. Produced via immunoSEQ multiplex PCR; TCRdb's table is partial and in-frame only. The sample lists fewer than 150,000 clones; more than 70% were seen once. This sample is part of a study of T cell responses to AZD1222 COVID-19 vaccine. Study information: Whether given at about 4 or about 12 weeks, second doses were pooled.

Study-level results: The CD4 TCRs associated with vaccination extended across spike and predominated at 160-218 and 743-854.

The sample in question was peripheral blood, obtained on day 0 of AZD1222 vaccination. This TCR derives from an adult in good health. The rearrangement uses TRBV5-6 and TRBJ1-1; TRBD1 matches 9 bases. The CDR3 sequence: CASSPLFSQGATTEAFF. The CDR3 DNA reads TGTGCCAGCAGCCCCCTATTCTCACAGGGGGCGACCACTGAAGCTTTCTTT.